Listed below are T cell receptor beta chains from one sample, sequenced in a study of CD8 T cells in Susac syndrome. TCRdb independently ran MiXCR on the immunoSEQ multiplex PCR reads; one entry per CDR3 protein. The repertoire consists of 110,000 or so distinct CDR3 sequences, with 92% occurring once and the leading ten covering roughly 0.12%. Material for sequencing was CD8+ T cells from PBMCs. These receptors came from a human donor in good health. The CDR3 runs from the conserved cysteine through the conserved F or W.

J gene	V gene	CDR3 protein
TRBJ2-3	TRBV24-1	CATSDTRGGHSTDTQYF
TRBJ1-2	TRBV28	CASTDRGSGYTF
TRBJ2-5	TRBV10-2	CASSEIPLLAGGPPTGTQYF
TRBJ2-3	TRBV6-5	CASSSLGSTDTQYF
TRBJ2-1	TRBV6-2/TRBV6-3	CASSPSSGRAYSEQFF
TRBJ2-1	TRBV24-1	CATSDGGLAAYNEQFF
TRBJ2-7	TRBV7-2	CASSLGASYEQYF
TRBJ2-3	TRBV29-1	CSVFIADTQYF
TRBJ2-1	TRBV7-2	CASSFLSGTSGRNEQFF
TRBJ2-7	TRBV20-1	CSARGGTGGPGGGEQYF
TRBJ2-2	TRBV2	CAGSPGQSTGELFF
TRBJ2-3	TRBV11-3	CASSFGGDTDTQYF
TRBJ2-1	TRBV4-1	CASSQDHAWGNEQFF
TRBJ2-2	TRBV5-1	CASSRAAGWNTGELFF
TRBJ2-1	TRBV9	CASSPLASGGGREQFF
TRBJ1-2	TRBV7-2	CASSLGGGTFDGYTF
TRBJ2-6	TRBV6-5	CASSYSVQYSGANVLTF
TRBJ2-7	TRBV29-1	CSVVSLAAPNEQYF
TRBJ2-7	TRBV9	CASSVGTGKEQYF
TRBJ2-1	TRBV29-1	CSVEGEVLAGGEQFF
TRBJ2-7	TRBV4-1	CASSQGTGGTYEQYF
TRBJ1-4	TRBV2	CASSGTGIATNEKLFF
TRBJ1-2	TRBV5-6	CASSLDLGEMSYYGYTF
TRBJ2-1	TRBV20-1	CSASGGLQYEQFF
TRBJ1-1	TRBV7-9	CASSLQGLAVAFF
TRBJ2-7	TRBV5-1	CASSLSLGPYEQYF
TRBJ2-3	TRBV20-1	CSARLAGVSDTQYF
TRBJ2-1	TRBV4-3	CASSHEIGWGAEQFF
TRBJ1-1	TRBV4-3	CASSRGQGSYRAEAFF
TRBJ2-1	TRBV12-3/TRBV12-4	CASNLWDAGSNEQFF
TRBJ2-3	TRBV4-3	CASSQDLARGTDTQYF
TRBJ1-2	TRBV29-1	CSVAPGTGGGGYTF
TRBJ2-7	TRBV10-3	CAIRAGLEGTYEQYF
TRBJ1-1	TRBV19	CASSSRPMNTEAFF
TRBJ1-5	TRBV19	CASSALERPQHF
TRBJ2-7	TRBV7-8	CASSSGTRAKQYF
TRBJ2-1	TRBV7-9	CASSRTTGTHEQFF
TRBJ1-2	TRBV19	CASSIDARAALF
TRBJ2-1	TRBV9	CASSVASGGPNEQFF
TRBJ1-1	TRBV3-1	CASSQKTGAGYTEAFF
TRBJ1-2	TRBV10-2	CASSRDDYGYTF
TRBJ2-1	TRBV3-1	CASSLPGRERNEQFF
TRBJ1-1	TRBV15	CATSRDPGGTEAFF
TRBJ1-2	TRBV6-2/TRBV6-3	CASNLQGTDYGYTF
TRBJ1-2	TRBV29-1	CSVESTGLSYGYTF